These T cell receptor beta chains were read from a single sample in a study of blood T cell repertoires in COVID-19. Assay used: immunoSEQ multiplex PCR; TCRdb lists only in-frame clones, some missing. This sample carries 100,000 or so clones, around 85% of them seen once, and the ten largest clones take 1.5% to 2%. The sample taken for sequencing was peripheral blood. These receptors were taken from a woman aged 70 to 79 with active or convalescent COVID-19. The CDR3 runs from the conserved cysteine through the conserved F or W. D genes are given only for firm matches.

TRBJ1-2	NA	TRBV5-4	CASSFRVGGYTF	TGTGCCAGCAGCTTCAGGGTAGGCGGCTACACCTTC
TRBJ1-2	NA	TRBV18	CASSPGSQSWGYGYTF	TGTGCCAGCTCACCAGGGAGCCAGAGCTGGGGTTATGGCTACACCTTC
TRBJ1-1	NA	TRBV5-1	CASTPQGWGEAFF	TGCGCCAGCACCCCCCAGGGGTGGGGGGAAGCTTTCTTT
TRBJ2-5	TRBD2	TRBV5-6	CASSLLAGGRETQYF	TGTGCCAGCAGCTTGCTGGCGGGAGGGAGGGAGACCCAGTACTTC
TRBJ1-2	NA	TRBV7-8	CASSTQSPEVYGYTF	TGTGCCAGCAGCACCCAAAGTCCAGAAGTCTATGGCTACACCTTC
TRBJ1-1	NA	TRBV5-1	CASSLDRNTEAFF	TGCGCCAGCAGCTTGGACAGGAACACTGAAGCTTTCTTT
TRBJ1-5	TRBD1	TRBV6-1	CASSEGTGSNQPQHF	TGTGCCAGCAGTGAAGGGACAGGTAGCAATCAGCCCCAGCATTTT
TRBJ1-6	NA	TRBV7-9	CASSSTRGSPLHF	TGTGCCAGCAGCTCGACCAGGGGCTCACCCCTCCACTTT
TRBJ2-6	TRBD1	TRBV4-2	CASSHEGQGGTGANVLTF	TGTGCCAGCAGCCACGAGGGACAGGGTGGAACTGGGGCCAACGTCCTGACTTTC
TRBJ2-2	TRBD2	TRBV6-5	CASRIAGVGTGELFF	TGTGCCAGCAGAATAGCGGGGGTGGGCACCGGGGAGCTGTTTTTT
TRBJ1-2	TRBD1	TRBV2	CASSDDRGDYGYTF	TGTGCCAGCAGCGATGACAGGGGGGACTATGGCTACACCTTC